The 10 T cell receptor beta chains below all came from one sample that was sequenced in a study of patients with pleural tuberculosis. TCRdb recomputed calls from the reads with MiXCR, one row per CDR3 protein. The table shows about 29,000 distinct CDR3 sequences, with 15% to 20% occurring only once. Sequencing was performed on peripheral blood. The source is a human donor with pleural tuberculosis.

This clonotype was detected ten times or more. The chain is built from TRBV9 and TRBJ2-5; no clear D gene. The CDR3 runs 13 residues. Germline V CDR1 and CDR2: SGDLS, YYNGEE. The V end lost 0 bases, the J end lost 2 bases, and 5 bases lay between the germline ends. DNA of the CDR3: TGTGCCAGCAGCGTAGGAGTACAAGAGACCCAGTACTTC. It is translated as CASSVGVQETQYF.

With respect to this clonotype: A much more abundant neighbour one base away suggests this may be a read error. The CDR3 DNA reads TGTGCCAGCAGCCCACCAAGCCAAGAGCCCCAGTACTTC. It specifies CASSPPSQEPQYF. This rearrangement joins TRBV7-9 to TRBJ2-5; D not certain. There are 13 residues in the CDR3. Germline-derived CDR1 and CDR2 are SEHNR and FQNEAQ (reference sequence).

This clonotype was recorded many times. This chain connects TRBV4-2 to TRBJ1-4; the D gene is possibly TRBD1 (6 bases). The germline V gene has CDR1 LGHNA and CDR2 YNFKEQ. The CDR3 totals 15 residues. V gave up 1 base and J gave up 7 bases, with 13 bases separating them. The DNA for the CDR3 is TGTGCCAGCAGCCAAGTGATGGGGGGCGGTGAAAAACTGTTTTTT. Residues: CASSQVMGGGEKLFF.

This clonotype was seen repeatedly, ten times or more. This chain links TRBV6-2 or TRBV6-3 with TRBJ2-1, with D unclear. Trimming shortened V by 5 bases and J by 7 bases, and 9 bases separated the two germline ends. Germline loops: CDR1 MNHEY, CDR2 SVGEGT. The CDR3 sequence is 12 residues long. Here the CDR3 reads CASSPMSNEQFF. CDR3 sequence (DNA): TGTGCCAGCAGTCCAATGAGTAATGAGCAGTTCTTC.

This clonotype appeared many times. The V gene is TRBV15, the J gene TRBJ2-7; TRBD2 might be the D (6 bases). V was clipped by 8 bases and J by 5 bases, with 16 bases between them. The CDR3 contains 13 residues. Per the germline V gene, CDR1 is LNHNV and CDR2 is YYDKDF (reference sequence). CDR3 in amino acids: CATGGGRRDEQYF. DNA for the CDR3: TGTGCCACCGGCGGAGGGCGTAGGGACGAGCAGTACTTC.

This clonotype is medium-sized in the sample. The genes are TRBV6-2 or TRBV6-3 and TRBJ1-3; D is unclear. This CDR3 has 11 amino acids. Germline V lookup: CDR1 MNHEY, CDR2 SVGEGT. The V and J ends lost 6 bases and 3 bases respectively, with 3 bases between them. For the CDR3, the DNA is TGTGCCAGCAGCGGTGGAAACACCATATATTTT. Translating it yields CASSGGNTIYF.

Remarks on this clonotype: One end of the junction fails to match germline, which may point to a read error. CDR3 in amino acids: CASGVEQLQNF. In nucleotides, the CDR3 is TGTGCCAGCGGAGTTGAGCAGCTCCAGAATTTT. The chain joins TRBV28 to TRBJ1-5; no clear D. The V gene's germline CDR1 is MDHEN and CDR2 SYDVKM. The CDR3 contains 11 residues.

This clonotype has a count of ten or more. CDR3 DNA: TGTGCCAGCAGTCTACGGGGGGGGTTTAGCAATCAGCCCCAGCATTTT. Translation: CASSLRGGFSNQPQHF. This chain connects TRBV27 to TRBJ1-5; the D gene is possibly TRBD1 (5 bases). Trimming took off 5 bases at V and 0 bases at J, with 14 bases between the two ends. The CDR3 totals 16 residues. Germline V gene sequence: CDR1 MNHEY, CDR2 SMNVEV (reference sequence).

Remarks on this clonotype: Since no conserved phenylalanine or tryptophan closes the CDR3, a read error is the likely cause. CDR3 DNA sequence: TGTGCCAGCAGTTTAATAGGACAGAGGAACGCTGAAGCTTTCTCT. Encoded protein: CASSLIGQRNAEAFS. V usage is TRBV28 and J usage is TRBJ1-1, with a tentative D call TRBD1 (6 bases). The CDR3 runs 15 residues. Per the germline V gene, CDR1 is MDHEN and CDR2 is SYDVKM.

Many counts were recorded for this clonotype. Possible read error: a much larger clone is one base away. J is TRBJ1-2 and V is TRBV28; D uncertain. Germline assignment: CDR1 MDHEN and CDR2 SYDVKM. This CDR3 comprises 13 residues. The CDR3 DNA sequence: TGTGCCAGCAGGGAAAATACTAACTATGGCTACGCCTTC. Translating it yields CASRENTNYGYAF.